The 9 T cell receptor beta chains reported below all come from one sample, sequenced in a study of blood T cell repertoires in COVID-19. Data came from immunoSEQ multiplex PCR; TCRdb stores just in-frame clones and leaves some out. Of about 240,000 clones listed, around 83% are singletons. Sequencing input: peripheral blood. Receptors originate from a woman between 55 and 75 years old with active or convalescent COVID-19.

V gene TRBV11-3 combines with J gene TRBJ2-3; 9 nucleotides match TRBD1. V was pared by 4 bases and J by 3 bases, with 8 bases of the junction left unmatched. The length of the CDR3 is 16 residues. Looked up from germline, CDR1 is SGHNT and CDR2 is YENEEA. In DNA, the CDR3 is TGTGCCAGCAGCTCGGGGACAGGGAGAGGGACAGATACGCAGTATTTT. It yields the protein CASSSGTGRGTDTQYF.

This clone was seen only once. The gene calls are TRBV7-2 and TRBJ1-2; D not certain. Trimming took off 7 bases at V and 8 bases at J, with 20 bases between the two ends. The CDR3 is 14 amino acids. Germline values: CDR1 SGHTA, CDR2 FQGNSA. The CDR3 DNA sequence: TGTGCCAGCAAGGCCAGCGGAGATCTGGGGGGCTACACCTTC. It specifies CASKASGDLGGYTF. The entire variable domain, with the rest obtained from reference TRBV7-2 and TRBJ1-2, is as follows: GAGVSQSPSNKVTEKGKDVELRCDPISGHTALYWYRQSLGQGLEFLIYFQGNSAPDKSGLPSDRFSAERTGGSVSTLTIQRTQQEDSAVYLCASKASGDLGGYTFGSGTRLTVV.

Here the CDR3 DNA reads TGTGCCAGCAGCTTGGTCGACCGGACAGGGTATGGCTACACCTTC. Its translation is CASSLVDRTGYGYTF. The rearrangement links TRBV5-6 to TRBJ1-2, with 8 bases aligning to TRBD1. Germline V gene sequence: CDR1 SGHDT, CDR2 YYEEEE. This CDR3 has 15 amino acids. V shed 0 bases, J shed 5 bases, and the junction held 6 bases outside the gene matches.

The rearrangement joins TRBV27 to TRBJ2-1; D may be TRBD1 (7 bases). Germline CDR1 is MNHEY and CDR2 is SMNVEV (reference sequence). Trimming left V 5 bases short and J 3 bases short, with 11 bases between. The CDR3 covers 14 residues. CDR3 coding DNA: TGTGCCAGCAGTGGAGGGGGCTACTACAATGAGCAGTTCTTC. Protein product: CASSGGGYYNEQFF.

The chain has TRBV18 and TRBJ1-1, with D possibly being TRBD1 (6 bases). Germline V gene sequence: CDR1 KGHSH, CDR2 LQKENI. CDR3 length: 16 residues. V was trimmed by 3 bases and J by 3 bases, leaving 17 bases between them. Here the CDR3 reads CASSPRGGGWDTEAFF. The CDR3 DNA follows: TGTGCCAGCTCACCCCGCGGGGGCGGTTGGGACACTGAAGCTTTCTTT.

V gene TRBV5-6 combines with J gene TRBJ2-2; maybe TRBD2 (6 bases). The CDR3 consists of 15 residues. From germline, CDR1 is SGHDT and CDR2 YYEEEE. V was trimmed by 0 bases and J by 3 bases, leaving 9 bases between them. CDR3 DNA sequence: TGTGCCAGCAGCTTGGGGTGGGGGGACACCGGGGAGCTGTTTTTT. It translates to CASSLGWGDTGELFF. Combining the CDR3 with reference TRBV5-6 and TRBJ2-2 gives the whole variable domain DAGVTQSPTHLIKTRGQQVTLRCSPKSGHDTVSWYQQALGQGPQFIFQYYEEEERQRGNFPDRFSGHQFPNYSSELNVNALLLGDSALYLCASSLGWGDTGELFFGEGSRLTVL.

This clone came up once. This sequence joins TRBV6-2 or TRBV6-3 and TRBJ1-2; the D is unclear. This CDR3 is 13 amino acids long. Germline CDR1 and CDR2: MNHEY and SVGEGT. V lost 5 bases and J lost 4, with 11 bases in between. CDR3 bases: TGTGCCAGCAGTACCGTGGGGAGCTATGGCTACACCTTC. Translating gives CASSTVGSYGYTF.

This clone has a single count. This chain uses TRBV7-3 with TRBJ2-3; 9 nucleotides align to TRBD1. Trimming cost V 1 base and J 3 bases; bases outside gene matches: 8. Germline V gives CDR1 SGHTA, CDR2 FQGTGA. This CDR3 has 17 amino acids. The CDR3 region is CASSLMGPGTGTDTQYF. In nucleotides, the CDR3 is TGTGCCAGCAGCTTAATGGGGCCAGGGACAGGGACAGATACGCAGTATTTT.

This clone was seen a single time. The J gene is TRBJ1-2, the V gene TRBV6-1; TRBD1 is a possible D gene (6 bases). V was trimmed by 1 base and J by 0 bases, leaving 12 bases between them. This CDR3 is built from 16 residues. CDR1 is MNHNS, CDR2 SASEGT, per germline. The CDR3 region is CASSEVPQGTNYGYTF. CDR3 nucleotide sequence: TGTGCCAGCAGTGAAGTGCCCCAGGGGACTAACTATGGCTACACCTTC.